The source of this T cell receptor beta chain is a study of blood T cell repertoires in COVID-19. Looking at the study overall: Acute and convalescent COVID-19 samples came from the United States, Italy and Spain. T cells, B-cell-depleted T cells, or PBMCs supplied cDNA or gDNA.

This clone was seen only once. Someone with COVID-19 had been met by exposed participants within 2 weeks before study entry. Looked up from germline, CDR1 is LGHDT and CDR2 is YNNKEL (reference sequence). V lost 2 bases, J lost 5 bases, and 7 bases lay in between. The CDR3 has 12 amino acids. Sequencing was performed with immunoSEQ multiplex PCR; in TCRdb, only in-frame clones are kept and a portion is missing. The sample includes 250,000 to 300,000 clones, roughly nine tenths of them seen just once. Sequenced input: PBMCs or T cells enriched from blood (not recorded which). This receptor was identified in a woman in her forties or fifties who had been exposed to COVID-19. V usage is TRBV3-1 (or the pseudogene TRBV3-2) and J usage is TRBJ2-7; possibly TRBD1 for D (6 bases). This CDR3 is CASSQTGNEQYF. The CDR3 DNA sequence: TGTGCCAGCAGCCAAACAGGGAACGAGCAGTACTTC.